This TCR beta chain was captured in a study of response to subunit inactivated influenza vaccine. Study observations and caveats: That few new T cells are recruited by each seasonal influenza vaccination was the authors' suggestion.

TCRdb reprocessed the RT-PCR reads via MiXCR and lists one record per CDR3 protein. Of about 180,000 distinct CDR3 sequences listed, roughly 8.7% are singletons. From germline, CDR1 is MNHEY and CDR2 SMNVEV (reference sequence). This CDR3 is 13 amino acids long. Between the trimmed V and J ends, which lost 7 bases and 3 bases, there was a span of 12 bases. This clonotype was seen a handful of times. What it binds is not known. The chain has TRBV27 and TRBJ1-1; D ambiguous. The TCR sequence derives from a man in his fifties or sixties who received an inactivated influenza vaccine. Sequenced material: non-naive T cells sorted from PBMCs, taken on the day of vaccination. The CDR3 loop is CASNGQADTEAFF. The CDR3 DNA is TGTGCCAGCAATGGGCAGGCCGACACTGAAGCTTTCTTT.